The 16 T cell receptor beta chains given below trace back to one sample, sequenced in a study of T cell changes during pregnancy in multiple sclerosis. The method was immunoSEQ multiplex PCR; TCRdb's version includes in-frame clones alone and lacks a portion of them. The sample includes tens of thousands of clones, about 90% of them seen just once. Sequencing used CD4+ T cells from peripheral blood mononuclear cells, obtained in the second trimester of pregnancy. These receptors were collected from a female donor with multiple sclerosis, enrolled in a pregnancy study.

This rearrangement joins TRBV9 to TRBJ2-3; D may be TRBD1 (5 bases). V was trimmed by 0 bases and J by 6 bases, leaving 11 bases between them. The length of the CDR3 is 14 residues. Per germline, CDR1 SGDLS and CDR2 YYNGEE. Written as DNA, the CDR3 is TGTGCCAGCAGCGTAGTGGCGCAGGGCGATACGCAGTATTTT. It yields the protein CASSVVAQGDTQYF.

The CDR3 coding sequence is TGTGCCAGCAGCATCTCGGGGTCCAGGGGGAACACTGAAGCTTTCTTT. Translation gives CASSISGSRGNTEAFF. This sequence joins TRBV11-1 and TRBJ1-1, with D tentatively TRBD1 (6 bases). In germline, CDR1 is SGHAT, CDR2 FQDESV (reference sequence). This CDR3 has 16 residues. V lost 5 bases, J lost 1 base, and 17 bases lay in between.

With respect to this clone: Its ends do not fully match the called genes, so a read error is possible. V is TRBV6-6 and J is TRBJ2-7; possibly TRBD2 for D (6 bases). Germline CDR1 reads MNHNY; CDR2 reads SVGAGI (reference sequence). The CDR3 has 11 residues. CDR3 sequence reads: CASSDGGVGDF. The DNA for the CDR3 is TGTGCCAGCAGTGACGGAGGGGTTGGAGACTTC.

The gene calls are TRBV7-9 and TRBJ2-7, with no clear D. In germline, CDR1 is SEHNR, CDR2 FQNEAQ (reference sequence). This CDR3 comprises 15 residues. Trimming left V 7 bases short and J 4 bases short, with 20 bases between. The CDR3 sequence: CASNSKDGLEYEQYF. The CDR3, as DNA: TGTGCCAGCAACAGCAAAGACGGCCTTGAGTACGAGCAGTACTTC.

The chain is built from TRBV4-1 and TRBJ1-2; D is perhaps TRBD1 (5 bases). CDR3 length: 16 amino acids. The V end was cut by 4 bases, the J end by 2 bases, with 17 bases between. Germline lookup yields CDR1 MGHRA and CDR2 YSYEKL. The CDR3 sequence is CASSPTRLGGNYGYTF. Written as DNA, the CDR3 is TGCGCCAGCAGCCCAACAAGACTGGGGGGGAACTATGGCTACACCTTC.

The chain joins TRBV7-9 to TRBJ2-5, with 8 bases fitting TRBD1. CDR1 is SEHNR, CDR2 FQNEAQ, per germline (reference sequence). The CDR3 is 15 amino acids. Trimming removed 1 base from V and 1 base from J; junction bases left unmatched: 2. CDR3 nucleotide sequence: TGTGCCAGCAGCTTAGGGACAGGGAGCCAAGAGACCCAGTACTTC. This encodes CASSLGTGSQETQYF.

This chain links TRBV19 with TRBJ2-7; D is possibly TRBD1 (6 bases). This CDR3 region has 13 residues. The germline V and J ends were trimmed by 3 bases and 3 bases, with 9 bases remaining between them. Germline CDR1 LNHDA, CDR2 SQIVND (reference sequence). CDR3 DNA: TGTGCCAGTAGTATTACAGGGAACTACGAGCAGTACTTC. It specifies CASSITGNYEQYF. Supplemented by reference TRBV19 and TRBJ2-7, the full variable domain reads DGGITQSPKYLFRKEGQNVTLSCEQNLNHDAMYWYRQDPGQGLRLIYYSQIVNDFQKGDIAEGYSVSREKKESFPLTVTSAQKNPTAFYLCASSITGNYEQYFGPGTRLTVT.

V usage is TRBV19 and J usage is TRBJ2-2; TRBD1 might be the D (5 bases). Germline-derived CDR1 and CDR2 are LNHDA and SQIVND (reference sequence). This CDR3 has 16 residues. V gave up 1 base and J gave up 4 bases, with 13 bases separating them. The CDR3 DNA is TGTGCCAGTAGTATAGGTCAGGGTTACTCCACCGGGGAGCTGTTTTTT. Amino acid sequence: CASSIGQGYSTGELFF.

V usage is TRBV4-1 and J usage is TRBJ2-5; D is perhaps TRBD2 (5 bases). There are 12 residues in the CDR3. Germline lookup yields CDR1 MGHRA and CDR2 YSYEKL. The V end lost 8 bases, the J end lost 7 bases, and 14 bases lay between the germline ends. The CDR3 spells CASGTPRGTQYF. CDR3 bases: TGCGCCAGCGGCACTCCACGGGGGACCCAGTACTTC.

This sequence joins TRBV6-5 and TRBJ1-2, with unresolved D. The germline V gene encodes CDR1 MNHEY and CDR2 SVGAGI. The CDR3 extends over 14 amino acids. Trimming shortened V by 7 bases and J by 0 bases, and 12 bases separated the two germline ends. CDR3 protein: CASTSPVANYGYTF. CDR3 DNA: TGTGCCAGCACCTCCCCCGTCGCTAACTATGGCTACACCTTC.

The chain combines TRBV6-5 with TRBJ1-3; D not resolved. Trimming left V 2 bases short and J 0 bases short, with 8 bases between. CDR3 length: 15 amino acids. Looked up from germline, CDR1 is MNHEY and CDR2 is SVGAGI. CDR3 protein: CASSYRETSGNTIYF. For the CDR3, the DNA is TGTGCCAGCAGTTACCGGGAGACCTCTGGAAACACCATATATTTT.

The chain combines TRBV6-4 with TRBJ1-3; a weak D match, TRBD1 (5 bases). Looked up from germline, CDR1 is MRHNA and CDR2 is SNTAGT. V was clipped by 8 bases and J by 0 bases, with 17 bases between them. The CDR3 spans 16 residues. CDR3 DNA sequence: TGTGCCAGCGCCGGGGGGGGATTCGGCTCTGGAAACACCATATATTTT. This gives the protein CASAGGGFGSGNTIYF.

The gene calls are TRBV6-5 and TRBJ1-2; 7 bases match TRBD1. CDR3 length: 15 amino acids. The J segment lost 6 bases and the V segment lost 8 bases, leaving 15 bases of the junction unmatched. The V gene's germline CDR1 is MNHEY and CDR2 SVGAGI. CDR3 region: CASGRQGLGSDGYTF. In nucleotides, the CDR3 is TGTGCCAGCGGGCGACAGGGTTTGGGTTCTGATGGCTACACCTTC.

V usage is TRBV5-4 and J usage is TRBJ2-3, with TRBD2 identical over 9 bases. CDR3 length: 18 amino acids. The germline CDR1 and CDR2 sequences are SGHNT and YYREEE (reference sequence). The V gene end was trimmed by 0 bases and the J gene end by 6 bases; junction bases not matched to a gene: 14. The CDR3 reads CASSLDPFERGAGDTQYF. The CDR3 nucleotides are TGTGCCAGCAGCTTGGACCCTTTCGAGCGGGGGGCAGGGGATACGCAGTATTTT. Together with reference TRBV5-4 and TRBJ2-3, the CDR3 gives the full variable domain: ETGVTQSPTHLIKTRGQQVTLRCSSQSGHNTVSWYQQALGQGPQFIFQYYREEENGRGNFPPRFSGLQFPNYSSELNVNALELDDSALYLCASSLDPFERGAGDTQYFGPGTRLTVL.

The chain has TRBV9 and TRBJ2-2, with D possibly being TRBD2 (5 bases). Germline assignment: CDR1 SGDLS and CDR2 YYNGEE. V gave up 0 bases and J gave up 0 bases, with 6 bases separating them. This CDR3 comprises 15 residues. CDR3 DNA sequence: TGTGCCAGCAGCGTAGCACTAGCGAACACCGGGGAGCTGTTTTTT. Residues: CASSVALANTGELFF.

The chain has TRBV29-1 and TRBJ1-3, with D uncertain. Trimming removed 7 bases at V and 0 bases at J, with 10 bases between. This CDR3 has 13 amino acids. Per the germline V gene, CDR1 is SQVTM and CDR2 is ANQGSEA. This CDR3 is CSGETGSGNTIYF. CDR3 coding DNA: TGCAGCGGTGAGACGGGCTCTGGAAACACCATATATTTT.